This is a list of T cell receptor beta chains from one sample in a study of blood T cell repertoires in COVID-19. Profiled with immunoSEQ multiplex PCR; TCRdb holds only in-frame clones, not every one. The sample has roughly 220,000 clones; more than 80% are singletons. The sequencing input was peripheral blood. All receptors come from a woman older than 75 with COVID-19, enrolled during active disease. Both conserved end residues are trimmed from each CDR3. Each record gives: V gene, D gene, J gene, CDR3 protein. D genes are given only for firm matches.

>TRBV30|-|TRBJ1-5
AWSVRGRMRQPQH
>TRBV5-6|-|TRBJ1-1
ASSRLGQNTEAF
>TRBV4-1|TRBD1|TRBJ2-5
ASEDRDQETQY
>TRBV27|-|TRBJ2-1
ASAPGLLYNEQF
>TRBV5-1|TRBD2|TRBJ2-5
ASSPGLAEPQETQY
>TRBV28|-|TRBJ1-1
ASYRDPNTEAF
>TRBV5-1|TRBD2|TRBJ2-5
ASSLLAGDRETQY
>TRBV18|TRBD2|TRBJ2-7
ASSPTSGRGSYEQY
>TRBV6-5|-|TRBJ1-1
ASSYRQAGTEAF
>TRBV19|-|TRBJ2-1
ASSSPSFRNEQF
>TRBV11-2|TRBD2|TRBJ2-1
ASSWTGTSGTRF
>TRBV11-2|-|TRBJ1-1
ASSRGVMAF